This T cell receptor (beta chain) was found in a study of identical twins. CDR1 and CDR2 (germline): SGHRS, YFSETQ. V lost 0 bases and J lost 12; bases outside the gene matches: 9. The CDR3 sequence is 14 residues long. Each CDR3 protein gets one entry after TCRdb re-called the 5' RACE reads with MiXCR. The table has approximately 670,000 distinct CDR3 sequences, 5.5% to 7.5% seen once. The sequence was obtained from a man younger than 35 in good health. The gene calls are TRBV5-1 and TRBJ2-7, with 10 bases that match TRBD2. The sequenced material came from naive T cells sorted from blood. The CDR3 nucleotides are TGCGCCAGCAGCTTGGGGGGGACTAGCGAAATACGGTACTTC. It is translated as CASSLGGTSEIRYF.